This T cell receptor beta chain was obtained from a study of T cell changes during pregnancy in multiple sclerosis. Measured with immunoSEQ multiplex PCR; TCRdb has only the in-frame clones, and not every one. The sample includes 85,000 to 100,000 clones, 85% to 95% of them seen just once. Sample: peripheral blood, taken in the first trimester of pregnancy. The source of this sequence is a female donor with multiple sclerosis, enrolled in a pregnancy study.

CDR3 loop: CASSSNVGTGDYGYTF. The CDR3 DNA follows: TGTGCCAGCAGTTCCAATGTTGGGACAGGCGACTATGGCTACACCTTC. J is TRBJ1-2 and V is TRBV28; 8 bases match TRBD1. Germline V gene sequence: CDR1 MDHEN, CDR2 SYDVKM. This CDR3 region has 16 residues. The ends lost 4 bases at V and 3 bases at J; junction bases unmatched: 10.